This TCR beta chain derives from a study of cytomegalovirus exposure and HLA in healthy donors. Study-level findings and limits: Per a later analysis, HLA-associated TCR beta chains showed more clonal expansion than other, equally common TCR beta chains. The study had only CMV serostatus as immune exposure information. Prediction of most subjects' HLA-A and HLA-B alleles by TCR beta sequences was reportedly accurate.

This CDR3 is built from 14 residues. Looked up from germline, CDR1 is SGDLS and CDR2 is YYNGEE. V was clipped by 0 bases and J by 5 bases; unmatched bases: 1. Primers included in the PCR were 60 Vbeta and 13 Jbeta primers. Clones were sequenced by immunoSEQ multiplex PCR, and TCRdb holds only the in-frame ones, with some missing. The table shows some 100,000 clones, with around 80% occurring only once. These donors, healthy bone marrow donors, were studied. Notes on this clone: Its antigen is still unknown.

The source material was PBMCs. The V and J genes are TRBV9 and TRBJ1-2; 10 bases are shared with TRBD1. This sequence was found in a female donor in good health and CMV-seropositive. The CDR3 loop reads CASSVGGQGYGYTF. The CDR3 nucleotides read TGTGCCAGCAGCGTAGGGGGACAGGGGTATGGCTACACCTTC.